Sequencing of this T cell receptor beta chain was carried out in a study of T cells in Graves' hyperthyroidism and ophthalmopathy. Reasons for excluding patients were uncontrolled infection, other autoimmune disease, pregnancy or lactation. This clonotype was seen repeatedly, ten times or more. Its antigen is currently unknown. Findings and limits, study-wide: Ophthalmopathy was told apart from stable hyperthyroidism by a 13 V-J model. Most clonotypes expanded in thyroid above 0.001 were likewise present in blood.

The germline V and J ends were trimmed by 2 bases and 1 base, with 23 bases remaining between them. CDR3 length equals 19 residues. What was amplified from RNA transcripts were TCR beta CDR3 regions. First-round RT-PCR with HTBI primers amplified the TCR CDR3 region. TCRdb passed the multiplex PCR reads through MiXCR, listing each CDR3 protein once. The sample carries around 610,000 distinct CDR3 sequences, 14% to 15% recorded once. The chain recombines TRBV12-3 or TRBV12-4 with TRBJ1-1; D is uncertain. This TCR came from a middle-aged woman with Graves' ophthalmopathy. Material for sequencing was blood. CDR3 nucleotides: TGTGCCAGCAGTTTACGAGCGATGGCTTCGATCTACGGGAACACTGAAGCTTTCTTT. Its protein product is CASSLRAMASIYGNTEAFF.